This T cell receptor (beta chain) is drawn from a study of regulatory T cells in long-lasting Graves disease. The time point is: newly diagnosed GD, antithyroid drugs for less than 3 months. TCR sequences were obtained from RNA taken from PBMCs. This CDR3 contains 15 residues. Trimming shortened V by 6 bases and J by 3 bases, and 17 bases separated the two germline ends. Germline CDR1 reads ENHRY; CDR2 reads SYGVKD. With iRepertoire HTBI primers and Arm-PCR of CDR3 regions, TCR beta libraries were built. Via MiXCR, TCRdb re-called the multiplex PCR reads, giving one row per CDR3 protein. In the table there are some 490,000 distinct CDR3 sequences, more than 10% of which are singletons. The sample holds many counts of this clonotype. The same sample was also studied in work on T cells in Graves' hyperthyroidism and ophthalmopathy. That work adds: Uncontrolled infection, other autoimmune disease, pregnancy and lactation each barred patients from inclusion.

The clonotype originates from a young woman with Graves disease. Here the sequenced sample was peripheral blood mononuclear cells (PBMCs), taken at new diagnosis, from a patient treated with antithyroid drugs. The chain couples TRBV10-3 to TRBJ1-2, with D possibly matching TRBD1 (5 bases). In nucleotides, the CDR3 is TGTGCCATCAGGGCCTTTGACAGCTCGGACTATGGCTACACCTTC. Residues: CAIRAFDSSDYGYTF.